These 22 T cell receptor beta chains were all obtained from the same sample, sequenced in a study of identical twins. A single record per CDR3 protein comes from TCRdb applying MiXCR to the 5' RACE reads. The table has nearly 250,000 distinct CDR3 sequences, about 7.3% seen once. The data were also submitted as part of a second study, on yellow fever vaccine responses in identical twins.

The sequenced material came from memory (CD45RO+) T cells sorted from blood. The source is a woman aged 18-29 years in good health.

The chain joins TRBV5-5 to TRBJ2-7; D is unclear. Germline CDR1 reads SGHKS; CDR2 reads YYEKEE (reference sequence). The CDR3 covers 13 residues. V lost 4 bases to trimming and J lost 3 bases, with 11 bases between them. The CDR3 DNA follows: TGTGCCAGCAGCCCCCTTGGTTTCTACGAGCAGTACTTC. It translates to CASSPLGFYEQYF.

The gene calls are TRBV20-1 and TRBJ2-3; 9 positions agree with TRBD2. The germline gives CDR1 DFQATT, CDR2 SNEGSKA (reference sequence). The ends lost 7 bases at V and 1 base at J; junction bases unmatched: 9. The CDR3 extends over 15 amino acids. The DNA of the CDR3 is TGCAGTGGCTCCAACCGACTAGCGGGCACAGATACGCAGTATTTT. It yields the protein CSGSNRLAGTDTQYF.

The sample holds a few counts of this clonotype. The chain links TRBV7-8 to TRBJ2-3; 8 positions agree with TRBD2. The V gene end was trimmed by 1 base and the J gene end by 2 bases; junction bases not matched to a gene: 8. Germline CDR1 is SGHVS and CDR2 is FQNEAQ. The CDR3 has 17 amino acids. CDR3 in amino acids: CASSLGGVAGTTDTQYF. CDR3 coding DNA: TGTGCCAGCAGCTTAGGGGGGGTAGCGGGGACCACAGATACGCAGTATTTT.

J is TRBJ1-1 and V is TRBV20-1; D remains ambiguous. V lost 2 bases to trimming and J lost 0 bases, with 13 bases between them. The CDR3 has 15 residues. Per the germline V gene, CDR1 is DFQATT and CDR2 is SNEGSKA (reference sequence). The CDR3 spells CSARSPSAMNTEAFF. DNA of the CDR3: TGCAGTGCTAGATCCCCTAGTGCCATGAACACTGAAGCTTTCTTT.

This clonotype was seen a few times. The chain recombines TRBV28 with TRBJ1-5; 7 positions match TRBD1. V was clipped by 4 bases and J by 0 bases; unmatched bases: 3. Germline CDR1 and CDR2: MDHEN and SYDVKM. This CDR3 has 15 amino acids. CDR3 nucleotide sequence: TGTGCCAGCAGTTCGGGACAGTTTAGCAATCAGCCCCAGCATTTT. Amino acid sequence: CASSSGQFSNQPQHF.

The table lists this clonotype with many counts. The chain uses TRBV20-1 and TRBJ1-1, with TRBD1 matching over 9 bases. The CDR3 is 14 amino acids. The V gene end was trimmed by 3 bases and the J gene end by 7 bases; junction bases not matched to a gene: 9. Per the germline V gene, CDR1 is DFQATT and CDR2 is SNEGSKA (reference sequence). The CDR3 here is CSASSGQGEIEAFF. CDR3 sequence (DNA): TGCAGTGCTAGTTCGGGACAGGGAGAGATTGAAGCTTTCTTT.

This clonotype was picked up many times. The V gene is TRBV3-1, the J gene TRBJ1-6; no reliable D call. Deletions cut 1 base from V and 5 bases from J, with 9 bases between. Germline assignment: CDR1 LGHDT and CDR2 YNNKEL (reference sequence). This CDR3 has 15 residues. CDR3 bases: TGTGCCAGCAGCCAAGGTGCAGTTAATAATTCACCCCTCCACTTT. Protein sequence: CASSQGAVNNSPLHF.

The V gene is TRBV10-2, the J gene TRBJ1-4, with D unclear. Germline CDR1 and CDR2: WSHSY and SAAADI. This CDR3 has 13 amino acids. Trimming stripped 5 bases from V and 8 bases from J, with 12 bases between. As DNA, the CDR3 is TGCGCCAGCAGTTACGGACGGACCGAAAAACTGTTTTTT. Amino acids: CASSYGRTEKLFF.

This rearrangement joins TRBV5-1 to TRBJ1-5, with 9 bases identical to TRBD1. V lost 4 bases to trimming and J lost 6 bases; unmatched junction nucleotides: 17. The CDR3 contains 18 residues. CDR1 and CDR2 (germline): SGHRS, YFSETQ. CDR3 sequence (DNA): TGCGCCAGCAGCAACCCTGTCCCACACAGGGGACAGGGTCAGCCCCAGCATTTT. It specifies CASSNPVPHRGQGQPQHF.

This clonotype appeared many times. This sequence joins TRBV6-4 and TRBJ2-2, with TRBD1 identical over 7 bases. The CDR3 is made up of 13 amino acids. After removal of 5 bases from V and 4 bases from J, the junction contained 1 base not matched to a gene. The germline V gene encodes CDR1 MRHNA and CDR2 SNTAGT. Here the CDR3 reads CASSPGGTGELFF. The DNA of the CDR3 is TGTGCCAGCAGTCCAGGGGGCACCGGGGAGCTGTTTTTT.

This clonotype has ten or more counts. The genes are TRBV4-2 and TRBJ2-1; perhaps TRBD2 as D (5 bases). CDR3 length: 17 amino acids. Trimming stripped 0 bases from V and 0 bases from J, with 12 bases between. Germline CDR1 and CDR2: LGHNA and YNFKEQ. The DNA of the CDR3 is TGTGCCAGCAGCCAAGATCTAGCTAGTACCTCCTACAATGAGCAGTTCTTC. This sequence encodes CASSQDLASTSYNEQFF.

This clonotype has a count of ten or more. The genes are TRBV12-3 or TRBV12-4 and TRBJ2-1; D might be TRBD2 (5 bases). The CDR3 runs 18 residues. V lost 7 bases and J lost 2, with 24 bases in between. CDR3 DNA: TGTGCCAGCACCCCTAGCCGGACTGCCCGATGGACCTACAATGAGCAGTTCTTC. Residues: CASTPSRTARWTYNEQFF.

This clonotype showed up just a few times. V usage is TRBV5-1 and J usage is TRBJ2-7; 7 nucleotides line up with TRBD1. Trimming cost V 4 bases and J 6 bases; bases outside gene matches: 16. Germline V CDR1 and CDR2: SGHRS, YFSETQ. The CDR3 spans 16 residues. The CDR3 DNA follows: TGCGCCAGCAGCATTACGGTCTACAGGGGCCCCGGCGAGCAGTACTTC. Translating gives CASSITVYRGPGEQYF.

This clonotype was detected only a few times. The V call is TRBV12-3 or TRBV12-4, the J call TRBJ2-1; D gene uncertain. Trimming shortened V by 3 bases and J by 4 bases, and 13 bases separated the two germline ends. This CDR3 contains 15 residues. CDR3 region: CASSFAGDTYNEQFF. CDR3 DNA sequence: TGTGCCAGCAGTTTTGCCGGAGACACTTACAATGAGCAGTTCTTC.

This clonotype has a single count. The rearrangement links TRBV9 to TRBJ2-3; D may be TRBD2 (5 bases). The CDR3 runs 14 residues. Trimming pared 0 bases from V and 6 bases from J, leaving 11 bases between. Germline V gene sequence: CDR1 SGDLS, CDR2 YYNGEE. CDR3 in amino acids: CASSVGLSGDTQYF. For the CDR3, the DNA is TGTGCCAGCAGCGTAGGCCTATCGGGGGATACGCAGTATTTT.

The rearrangement uses TRBV18 and TRBJ2-7; D is undetermined. This CDR3 has 13 residues. CDR1 and CDR2 (germline): KGHSH, LQKENI. With 0 bases removed from V and 3 bases from J, the gap between germline ends came to 6 bases. In DNA form, the CDR3 reads TGTGCCAGCTCACCACCGTCAGGCTACGAGCAGTACGTC. Amino acid sequence: CASSPPSGYEQYV.

This clonotype was seen only a few times. The J gene is TRBJ2-1, the V gene TRBV7-8, with TRBD2 matching over 11 bases. CDR1 SGHVS and CDR2 FQNEAQ come from the germline V gene. V shed 0 bases, J shed 7 bases, and the junction held 14 bases outside the gene matches. This CDR3 is 19 amino acids long. The CDR3: CASSLAFVLAGGHENEQFF. CDR3 nucleotide sequence: TGTGCCAGCAGCTTAGCGTTTGTTCTAGCGGGAGGCCATGAGAATGAGCAGTTCTTC.

This clonotype has more than one count but fewer than ten. This chain's CDR3 is CASSQTQGMYEQYV. The CDR3 DNA sequence: TGTGCCAGCAGCCAGACGCAGGGGATGTACGAGCAGTACGTC. V is TRBV7-9 and J is TRBJ2-7; TRBD1 is a possible D gene (6 bases). Trimming cost V 5 bases and J 4 bases, with 15 bases left between them. Germline CDR1 and CDR2: SEHNR and FQNEAQ (reference sequence). CDR3 length: 14 amino acids.

This clonotype was seen ten or more times. The chain recombines TRBV7-6 with TRBJ1-1; D is unresolved. This CDR3 is built from 15 residues. V was trimmed by 2 bases and J by 5 bases, leaving 15 bases between them. The germline V gene has CDR1 SGHVS and CDR2 FNYEAQ. In DNA, the CDR3 is TGTGCCAGCAGCTTACTCAGTGCCGGCGGGACTGAAGCTTTCTTT. It yields the protein CASSLLSAGGTEAFF.

The V gene is TRBV19, the J gene TRBJ2-7; TRBD2 might be the D (6 bases). The CDR3 spans 15 residues. Looked up from germline, CDR1 is LNHDA and CDR2 is SQIVND (reference sequence). Trimming shortened V by 7 bases and J by 4 bases, and 20 bases separated the two germline ends. The CDR3 spells CASKASGTPPYEQYF. CDR3 DNA sequence: TGTGCCAGTAAGGCCTCGGGGACTCCACCGTACGAGCAGTACTTC.

This clonotype was seen many times. The CDR3 DNA reads as TGCGCCAGCAGCTGGGACCCTTCGAACACCGGGGAGCTGTTTTTT. Translating gives CASSWDPSNTGELFF. This chain joins TRBV5-1 and TRBJ2-2; D possibly uses TRBD1 or TRBD2 (5 bases each). Per germline, CDR1 SGHRS and CDR2 YFSETQ. Trimming left V 3 bases short and J 0 bases short, with 9 bases between. CDR3 size: 15 residues. The variable domain in full, completed from reference TRBV5-1 and TRBJ2-2, reads KAGVTQTPRYLIKTRGQQVTLSCSPISGHRSVSWYQQTPGQGLQFLFEYFSETQRNKGNFPGRFSGRQFSNSRSEMNVSTLELGDSALYLCASSWDPSNTGELFFGEGSRLTVL.

By sample share, this clonotype is medium-sized. This chain connects TRBV29-1 to TRBJ2-1, with D possibly being TRBD2 (5 bases). In germline, CDR1 is SQVTM, CDR2 ANQGSEA. The length of the CDR3 is 13 residues. V was trimmed by 4 bases and J by 1 base, leaving 8 bases between them. The CDR3 is CSVGAVSYNEQFF. CDR3 nucleotides: TGCAGCGTTGGAGCGGTTTCCTACAATGAGCAGTTCTTC.